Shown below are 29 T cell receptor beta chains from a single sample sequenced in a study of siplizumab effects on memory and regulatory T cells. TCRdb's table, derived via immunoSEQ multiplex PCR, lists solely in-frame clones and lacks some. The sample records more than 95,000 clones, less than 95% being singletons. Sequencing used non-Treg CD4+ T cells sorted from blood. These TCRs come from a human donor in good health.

The CDR3 DNA reads as TGCGCCAGCAGCTTGCAATCAGGTAGCCACAATGAGCAGTTCTTC. Its protein is CASSLQSGSHNEQFF. The gene calls are TRBV5-1 and TRBJ2-1; D unclear. Germline loops: CDR1 SGHRS, CDR2 YFSETQ. The CDR3 totals 15 residues. The V and J ends lost 1 base and 5 bases respectively, with 13 bases between them.

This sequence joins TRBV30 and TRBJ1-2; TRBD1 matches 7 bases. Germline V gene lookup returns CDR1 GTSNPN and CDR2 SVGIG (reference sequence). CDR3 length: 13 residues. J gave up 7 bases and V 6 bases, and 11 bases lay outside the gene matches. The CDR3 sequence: CACQNRQGGGYTF. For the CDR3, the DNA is TGTGCCTGTCAAAACCGACAGGGCGGTGGCTACACCTTC.

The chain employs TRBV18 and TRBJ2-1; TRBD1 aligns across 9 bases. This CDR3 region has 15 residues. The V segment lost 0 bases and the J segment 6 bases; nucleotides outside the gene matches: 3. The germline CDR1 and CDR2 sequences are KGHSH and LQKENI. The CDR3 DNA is TGTGCCAGCTCACCACCGGGACAGGGTGGCAATGAGCAGTTCTTC. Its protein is CASSPPGQGGNEQFF.

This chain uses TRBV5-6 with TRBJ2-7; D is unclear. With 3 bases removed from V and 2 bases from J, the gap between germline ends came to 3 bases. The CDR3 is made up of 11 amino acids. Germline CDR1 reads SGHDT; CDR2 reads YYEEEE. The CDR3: CASSSTYEQYF. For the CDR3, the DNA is TGTGCCAGCAGCTCCACCTACGAGCAGTACTTC. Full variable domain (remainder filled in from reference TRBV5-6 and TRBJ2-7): DAGVTQSPTHLIKTRGQQVTLRCSPKSGHDTVSWYQQALGQGPQFIFQYYEEEERQRGNFPDRFSGHQFPNYSSELNVNALLLGDSALYLCASSSTYEQYFGPGTRLTVT.

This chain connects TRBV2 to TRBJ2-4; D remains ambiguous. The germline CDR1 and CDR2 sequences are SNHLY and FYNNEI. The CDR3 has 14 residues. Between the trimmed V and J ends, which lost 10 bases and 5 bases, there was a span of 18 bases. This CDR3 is CANRHESWENIQYF. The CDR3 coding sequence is TGTGCCAACAGACACGAGTCCTGGGAAAACATTCAGTACTTC.

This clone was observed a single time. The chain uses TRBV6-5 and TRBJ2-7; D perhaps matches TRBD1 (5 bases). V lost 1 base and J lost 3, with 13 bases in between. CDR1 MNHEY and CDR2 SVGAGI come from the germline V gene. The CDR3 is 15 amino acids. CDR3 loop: CASSYYKGAHYEQYF. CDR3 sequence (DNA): TGTGCCAGCAGTTACTATAAAGGGGCCCACTACGAGCAGTACTTC.

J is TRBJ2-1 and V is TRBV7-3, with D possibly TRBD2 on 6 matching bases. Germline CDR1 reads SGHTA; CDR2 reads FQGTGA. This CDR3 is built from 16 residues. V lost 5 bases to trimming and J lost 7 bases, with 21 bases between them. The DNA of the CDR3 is TGTGCCAGCAGCGTCCTCGGGGCGGGGCTTGGGAATGAGCAGTTCTTC. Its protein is CASSVLGAGLGNEQFF.

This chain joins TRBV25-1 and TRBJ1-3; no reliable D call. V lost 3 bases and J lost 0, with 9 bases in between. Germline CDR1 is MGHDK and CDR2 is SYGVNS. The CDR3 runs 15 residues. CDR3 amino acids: CASSEGVYSGNTIYF. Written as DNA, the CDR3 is TGTGCCAGCAGTGAGGGTGTTTACTCTGGAAACACCATATATTTT.

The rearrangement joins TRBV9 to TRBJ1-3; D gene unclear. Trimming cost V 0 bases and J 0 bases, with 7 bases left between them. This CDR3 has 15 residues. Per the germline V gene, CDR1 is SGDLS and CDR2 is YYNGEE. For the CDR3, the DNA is TGTGCCAGCAGCGTAGGGGCGGACTCTGGAAACACCATATATTTT. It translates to CASSVGADSGNTIYF.

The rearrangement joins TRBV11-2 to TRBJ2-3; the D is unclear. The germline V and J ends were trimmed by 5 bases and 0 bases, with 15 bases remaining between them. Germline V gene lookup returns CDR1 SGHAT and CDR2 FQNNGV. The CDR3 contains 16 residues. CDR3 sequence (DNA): TGTGCCAGCAGCCTACCCGCCCACCTAAGCACAGATACGCAGTATTTT. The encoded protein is CASSLPAHLSTDTQYF.

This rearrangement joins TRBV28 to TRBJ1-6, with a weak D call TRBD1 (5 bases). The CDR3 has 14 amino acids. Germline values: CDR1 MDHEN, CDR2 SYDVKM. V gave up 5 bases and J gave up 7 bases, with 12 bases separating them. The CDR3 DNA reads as TGTGCCAGCAGTCCCCAGGGAAGAAATTCACCCCTCCACTTT. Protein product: CASSPQGRNSPLHF.

The CDR3 loop reads CASSPPSGTQYF. The CDR3 DNA is TGTGCCAGCAGCCCACCAAGCGGTACGCAGTATTTT. The chain recombines TRBV7-9 with TRBJ2-3, with D possibly TRBD2 on 5 matching bases. This CDR3 has 12 amino acids. V dropped 5 bases and J dropped 8 bases, with 11 bases sitting between them. Germline V gene lookup returns CDR1 SEHNR and CDR2 FQNEAQ (reference sequence).

The CDR3 protein is CASSTRRRDQPQHF. The CDR3 region has the DNA TGTGCCAGCAGTACTCGGCGCCGGGATCAGCCCCAGCATTTT. The V gene is TRBV6-5, the J gene TRBJ1-5; D is ambiguous. The V end lost 5 bases, the J end lost 5 bases, and 13 bases lay between the germline ends. CDR1 and CDR2 from the germline V gene are MNHEY and SVGAGI. The CDR3 covers 14 residues.

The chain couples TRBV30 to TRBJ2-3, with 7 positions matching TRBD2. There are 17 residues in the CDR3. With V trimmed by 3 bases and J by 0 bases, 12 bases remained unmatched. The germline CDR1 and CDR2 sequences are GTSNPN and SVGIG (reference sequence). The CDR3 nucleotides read TGTGCCTGGAGCCCCCTCGCGGGAGCGGGTAGCACAGATACGCAGTATTTT. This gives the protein CAWSPLAGAGSTDTQYF.

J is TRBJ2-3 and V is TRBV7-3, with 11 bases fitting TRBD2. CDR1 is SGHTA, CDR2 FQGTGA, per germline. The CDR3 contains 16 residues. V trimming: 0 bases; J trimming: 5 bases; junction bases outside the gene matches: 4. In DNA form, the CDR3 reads TGTGCCAGCAGCTTAACTAGCGGGAGGGCCAGAGATACGCAGTATTTT. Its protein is CASSLTSGRARDTQYF. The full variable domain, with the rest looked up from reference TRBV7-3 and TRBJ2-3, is GAGVSQTPSNKVTEKGKYVELRCDPISGHTALYWYRQSLGQGPEFLIYFQGTGAADDSGLPNDRFFAVRPEGSVSTLKIQRTERGDSAVYLCASSLTSGRARDTQYFGPGTRLTVL.

Here the CDR3 reads CASSRTGGSETQYF. CDR3 DNA: TGTGCCAGCAGTAGAACAGGGGGATCGGAGACCCAGTACTTC. The chain joins TRBV6-5 to TRBJ2-5, with 8 bases matching TRBD1. V was clipped by 5 bases and J by 5 bases; unmatched bases: 7. Germline V CDR1 and CDR2: MNHEY, SVGAGI. The CDR3 loop spans 14 amino acids.

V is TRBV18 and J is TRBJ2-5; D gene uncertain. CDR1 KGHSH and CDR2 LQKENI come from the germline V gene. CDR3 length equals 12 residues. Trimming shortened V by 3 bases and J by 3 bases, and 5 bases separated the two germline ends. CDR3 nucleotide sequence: TGTGCCAGCTCACCGCGGAAAGAGACCCAGTACTTC. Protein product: CASSPRKETQYF.

CDR3 DNA sequence: TGCGCCAGCAGACAAGTGACGGGCACTGAAGCTTTCTTT. Translating it yields CASRQVTGTEAFF. This sequence joins TRBV5-1 and TRBJ1-1; D gene ambiguous. This CDR3 comprises 13 residues. V was trimmed by 5 bases and J by 4 bases, leaving 12 bases between them. From germline, CDR1 is SGHRS and CDR2 YFSETQ.

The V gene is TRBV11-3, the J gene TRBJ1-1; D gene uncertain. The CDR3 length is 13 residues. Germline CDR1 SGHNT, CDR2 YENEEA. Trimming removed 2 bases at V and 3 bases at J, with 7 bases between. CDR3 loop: CASSLYGDTEAFF. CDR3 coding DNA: TGTGCCAGCAGCTTATATGGCGACACTGAAGCTTTCTTT.

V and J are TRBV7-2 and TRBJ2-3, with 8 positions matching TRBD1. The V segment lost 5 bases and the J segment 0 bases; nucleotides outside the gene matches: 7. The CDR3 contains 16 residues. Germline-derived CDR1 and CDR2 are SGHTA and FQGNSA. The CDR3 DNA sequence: TGTGCCAGCAGCCTCCGGACAGGGAAGAGCACAGATACGCAGTATTTT. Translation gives CASSLRTGKSTDTQYF.

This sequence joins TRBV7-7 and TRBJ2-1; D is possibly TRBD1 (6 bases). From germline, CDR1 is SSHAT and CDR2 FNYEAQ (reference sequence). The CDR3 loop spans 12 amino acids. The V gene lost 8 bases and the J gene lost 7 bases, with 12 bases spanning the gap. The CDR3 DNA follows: TGTGCCAGCGGCAACAGGGAGAATGAGCAGTTCTTC. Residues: CASGNRENEQFF.

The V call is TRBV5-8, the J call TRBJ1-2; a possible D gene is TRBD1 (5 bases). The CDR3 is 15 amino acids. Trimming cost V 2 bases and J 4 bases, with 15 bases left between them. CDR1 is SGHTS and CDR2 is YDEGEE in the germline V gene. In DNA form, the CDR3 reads TGTGCCAGCAGCTTACGGGGCCAGGGTGCCTATGGCTACACCTTC. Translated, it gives CASSLRGQGAYGYTF.

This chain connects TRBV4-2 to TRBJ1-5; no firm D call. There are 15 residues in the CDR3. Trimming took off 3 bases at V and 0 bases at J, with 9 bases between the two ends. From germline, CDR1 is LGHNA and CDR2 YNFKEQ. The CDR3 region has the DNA TGTGCCAGCAGCCACAACAGAGATAGCAATCAGCCCCAGCATTTT. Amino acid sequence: CASSHNRDSNQPQHF.

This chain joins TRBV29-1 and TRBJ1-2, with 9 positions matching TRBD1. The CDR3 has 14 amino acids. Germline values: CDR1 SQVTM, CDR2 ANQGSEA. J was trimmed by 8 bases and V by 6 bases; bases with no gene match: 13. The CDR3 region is CSVVNRGRVNGYTF. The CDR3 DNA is TGCAGCGTGGTAAACAGGGGGCGCGTGAACGGCTACACCTTC. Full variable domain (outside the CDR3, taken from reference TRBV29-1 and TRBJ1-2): SAVISQKPSRDICQRGTSLTIQCQVDSQVTMMFWYRQQPGQSLTLIATANQGSEATYESGFVIDKFPISRPNLTFSTLTVSNMSPEDSSIYLCSVVNRGRVNGYTFGSGTRLTVV.

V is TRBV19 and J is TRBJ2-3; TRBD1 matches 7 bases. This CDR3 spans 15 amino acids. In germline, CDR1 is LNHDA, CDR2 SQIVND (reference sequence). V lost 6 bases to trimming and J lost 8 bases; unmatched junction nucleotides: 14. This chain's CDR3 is CASSHSDRVGGTQYF. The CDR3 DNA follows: TGTGCCAGTAGCCACTCCGACAGGGTTGGTGGTACGCAGTATTTT. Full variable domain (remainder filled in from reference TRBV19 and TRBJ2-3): DGGITQSPKYLFRKEGQNVTLSCEQNLNHDAMYWYRQDPGQGLRLIYYSQIVNDFQKGDIAEGYSVSREKKESFPLTVTSAQKNPTAFYLCASSHSDRVGGTQYFGPGTRLTVL.

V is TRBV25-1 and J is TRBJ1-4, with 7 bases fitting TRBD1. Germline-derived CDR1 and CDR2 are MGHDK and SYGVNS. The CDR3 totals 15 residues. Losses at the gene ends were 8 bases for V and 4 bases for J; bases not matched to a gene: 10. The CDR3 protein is CASETGTAFNEKLFF. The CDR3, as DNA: TGTGCCAGCGAAACGGGGACAGCCTTTAATGAAAAACTGTTTTTT.

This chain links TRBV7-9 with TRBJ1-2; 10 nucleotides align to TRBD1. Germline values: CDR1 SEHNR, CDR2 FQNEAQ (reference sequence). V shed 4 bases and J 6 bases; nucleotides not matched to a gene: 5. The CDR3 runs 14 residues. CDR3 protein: CASSWDRGVDGYTF. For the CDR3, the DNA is TGTGCCAGCAGCTGGGACAGGGGTGTGGATGGCTACACCTTC.

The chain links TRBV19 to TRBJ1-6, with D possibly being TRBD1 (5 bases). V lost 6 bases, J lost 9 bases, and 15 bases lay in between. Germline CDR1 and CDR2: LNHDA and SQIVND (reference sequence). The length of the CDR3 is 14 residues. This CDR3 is CASRKETESSPLHF. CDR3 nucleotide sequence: TGTGCCAGTAGGAAGGAGACAGAGAGTTCACCCCTCCACTTT.

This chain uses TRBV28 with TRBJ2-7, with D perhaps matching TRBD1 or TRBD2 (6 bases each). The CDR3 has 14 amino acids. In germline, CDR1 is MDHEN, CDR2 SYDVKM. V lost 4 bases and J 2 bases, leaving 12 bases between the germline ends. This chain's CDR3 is CASSWGDTTYEQYF. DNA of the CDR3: TGTGCCAGCAGTTGGGGGGACACGACCTACGAGCAGTACTTC.